The clone carrying this T cell receptor beta chain was counted only a few times. What it recognizes is unknown. The data derive from a study of memory CD4+ T cells and cytomegalovirus serostatus. Study at large: Of the healthy Belgian adults, 9 were CMV seropositive and more than 20 seronegative. Broader study findings: Each of 55 to 80 CMV-associated TCRbeta sequences occurred in one to five individuals.

The sort gate was single viable CD3+CD4+CD8-CD45RO+ cells for memory CD4+ T cells. Germline V gene sequence: CDR1 MRHNA, CDR2 SNTAGT. This CDR3 spans 17 amino acids. Trimming removed 1 base at V and 4 bases at J, with 19 bases between. Data came from immunoSEQ multiplex PCR; TCRdb stores just in-frame clones and leaves some out. The sample includes 35,000 to 50,000 clones, roughly 83% of them seen just once. The chain links TRBV6-4 to TRBJ1-1; D gene unclear. Input material: memory CD4+ T cells from blood. This receptor was taken from an adult in good health and CMV-seronegative. CDR3 protein: CASSDFAIAVESTEAFF. CDR3 DNA sequence: TGTGCCAGCAGTGACTTTGCGATCGCGGTCGAGAGCACTGAAGCTTTCTTT.